The next 19 T cell receptor beta chains were all read from a single sample in a study of blood T cells in healthy people across ages. Next came a second PCR, run for about 6 to 12 cycles, which used a sample-barcoded 5' primer along with a J-beta primer mix. MiXCR, applied by TCRdb to the 5' RACE reads, yields one record per CDR3 protein. The sample has about 1,400,000 distinct CDR3 sequences, 59% seen once. The sequencing input was blood. The receptor set was obtained from a man aged 18-30 years in good health.

There are a few counts of this clonotype. The gene calls are TRBV7-2 and TRBJ2-4; possibly TRBD2 for D (5 bases). Trimming shortened V by 1 base and J by 3 bases, and 13 bases separated the two germline ends. CDR3 length: 16 amino acids. Looked up from germline, CDR1 is SGHTA and CDR2 is FQGNSA. The CDR3 nucleotides are TGTGCCAGCAGCTTAGTACTAGAGTTAGTCAAAAACATTCAGTACTTC. Protein: CASSLVLELVKNIQYF.

The rearrangement links TRBV5-1 to TRBJ2-4; 10 bases agree with TRBD1. CDR1 and CDR2 (germline): SGHRS, YFSETQ. The CDR3 runs 14 residues. The V and J ends lost 0 bases and 8 bases, in that order; junction bases with no gene match: 2. The CDR3 region is CASSLAGTGDIQYF. The CDR3 DNA follows: TGCGCCAGCAGCTTGGCCGGGACAGGGGACATTCAGTACTTC.

As concerns this clonotype: The junction does not match germline at one end; this may be a read error. The chain carries TRBV20-1 and TRBJ2-3; tentative D call: TRBD1 (5 bases). This CDR3 is 15 amino acids long. The V gene's germline CDR1 is DFQATT and CDR2 SNEGSKA (reference sequence). The CDR3 DNA sequence: TGCAGTGCCAGAGTGTATGCAGGGAGCACAGATACGCAGTATTTT. Its protein is CSARVYAGSTDTQYF.

This clonotype came up a few times. V usage is TRBV7-9 and J usage is TRBJ1-6, with D uncertain. V lost 5 bases and J 7 bases, leaving 12 bases between the germline ends. CDR1 is SEHNR and CDR2 is FQNEAQ in the germline V gene (reference sequence). The CDR3 runs 14 residues. DNA for the CDR3: TGTGCCAGCAGCGCCGCAAGTTCGAATTCACCCCTCCACTTT. Protein: CASSAASSNSPLHF.

The chain employs TRBV4-2 and TRBJ1-2; TRBD1 is a possible D gene (6 bases). This CDR3 spans 15 amino acids. Germline CDR1 LGHNA, CDR2 YNFKEQ. V was pared by 5 bases and J by 4 bases, with 17 bases between. The CDR3 protein is CASSSPGQNSYGYTF. Here the CDR3 DNA reads TGTGCCAGCAGCTCCCCGGGACAAAACTCCTATGGCTACACCTTC.

CDR3 region: CATFGGADSLETQYF. CDR3 bases: TGTGCCACCTTCGGGGGGGCGGATTCCTTGGAGACCCAGTACTTC. The chain employs TRBV10-3 and TRBJ2-5; TRBD2 aligns across 8 bases. Germline V gives CDR1 ENHRY, CDR2 SYGVKD. J gave up 5 bases and V 10 bases, and 15 bases lay outside the gene matches. This CDR3 is 15 amino acids long.

This rearrangement joins TRBV4-3 to TRBJ2-5; D might be TRBD1 (6 bases). The CDR3 contains 13 residues. Trimming shortened V by 4 bases and J by 4 bases, and 10 bases separated the two germline ends. Germline loops: CDR1 LGHNA, CDR2 YSLEER. The CDR3 DNA reads as TGCGCCAGCAGCCGACAGGCCAGAGAGACCCAGTACTTC. This translates into CASSRQARETQYF.

The rearrangement joins TRBV29-1 to TRBJ1-2; possible D gene TRBD1, 5 bases. V lost 4 bases and J lost 8, with 8 bases in between. The CDR3 spans 10 residues. In germline, CDR1 is SQVTM, CDR2 ANQGSEA. The CDR3 DNA is TGCAGCGTTGGAGGGGCAGGCTACACCTTC. It encodes CSVGGAGYTF.

This clonotype was detected only a few times. This chain joins TRBV29-1 and TRBJ2-1; TRBD2 matches 13 bases. The CDR3 runs 13 residues. The germline CDR1 and CDR2 sequences are SQVTM and ANQGSEA. Trimming removed 7 bases from V and 10 bases from J; junction bases left unmatched: 7. CDR3 in amino acids: CSAGLAGVQEQFF. The CDR3 nucleotides read TGCAGCGCTGGACTAGCGGGGGTACAAGAGCAGTTCTTC.

The V gene is TRBV12-5, the J gene TRBJ2-1; D possibly corresponds to TRBD2 (5 bases). V was shortened by 8 bases and J by 8 bases, with 19 bases between the two germline ends. The CDR3 sequence is 14 residues long. The germline V gene has CDR1 LGHNT and CDR2 FRNRAP. In DNA form, the CDR3 reads TGTGCTAGTCGGGTAGGACTTAGTATCGATGAGCAGTTCTTC. Protein sequence: CASRVGLSIDEQFF.

The CDR3 nucleotides read TGTGCCAGCAGGTATCAGGCTCTAAACTATGGCTACACCTTC. Translated: CASRYQALNYGYTF. The V gene is TRBV28, the J gene TRBJ1-2; D remains unclear. The germline V gene encodes CDR1 MDHEN and CDR2 SYDVKM. The CDR3 is 14 residues long. The germline V and J ends were trimmed by 6 bases and 2 bases, with 13 bases remaining between them.

In DNA form, the CDR3 reads TGCGCCAGCAGCCCCAGGCAGGGCTTTCGCTACACCTTC. It specifies CASSPRQGFRYTF. The chain joins TRBV4-1 to TRBJ1-2; a weak D match, TRBD1 (5 bases). The CDR3 has 13 residues. The ends were cut back, 4 bases at V and 9 bases at J, with 15 bases in the middle. The germline gives CDR1 MGHRA, CDR2 YSYEKL.

The rearrangement links TRBV20-1 to TRBJ2-7; the D is unclear. Deletions cut 5 bases from V and 2 bases from J, with 10 bases between. CDR3 length: 12 amino acids. CDR1 and CDR2 from the germline V gene are DFQATT and SNEGSKA (reference sequence). CDR3 bases: TGCAGTGCTGGTAGACATCCCTACGAGCAGTACTTC. Residues: CSAGRHPYEQYF.

This chain joins TRBV21-1 and TRBJ2-3. TRBV21-1 is described as a pseudogene. This CDR3 is 14 amino acids long. The CDR3 reads CASSKGDFTDTQYF. CDR3 nucleotide sequence: TGTGCCAGCAGCAAAGGCGATTTCACAGATACGCAGTATTTT.

The chain joins TRBV24-1 to TRBJ2-3; D possibly corresponds to TRBD2 (5 bases). Germline V gives CDR1 KGHDR, CDR2 SFDVKD. The CDR3 is 15 residues long. Trimming took 3 bases from V and 2 from J, leaving 11 bases between them. CDR3 sequence: CATSDGLAFTDTQYF. CDR3 DNA sequence: TGTGCCACCAGTGATGGGCTAGCCTTCACAGATACGCAGTATTTT.

The chain carries TRBV27 and TRBJ1-2; D may be TRBD1 (5 bases). There are 13 residues in the CDR3. Germline assignment: CDR1 MNHEY and CDR2 SMNVEV (reference sequence). V gave up 9 bases and J gave up 2 bases, with 13 bases separating them. In DNA form, the CDR3 reads TGTGCCAGTGGGGCGGTATCGAACTATGGCTACACCTTC. Its translation: CASGAVSNYGYTF.

This clonotype was seen only a few times. The rearrangement links TRBV7-9 to TRBJ1-1; maybe TRBD1 (6 bases). Germline CDR1 reads SEHNR; CDR2 reads FQNEAQ (reference sequence). V was clipped by 1 base and J by 10 bases, with 10 bases between them. The CDR3 sequence is 12 residues long. CDR3: CASSLDRVGAFF. As DNA, the CDR3 is TGTGCCAGCAGCTTAGACAGGGTAGGAGCTTTCTTT.

The chain is built from TRBV4-2 and TRBJ2-1, with 14 nucleotides matching TRBD2. The CDR3 is made up of 16 amino acids. The V gene's germline CDR1 is LGHNA and CDR2 YNFKEQ. With V trimmed by 4 bases and J by 5 bases, 4 bases remained unmatched. The CDR3 protein is CASSPVGLAGDNEQFF. As DNA, the CDR3 is TGTGCCAGCAGCCCAGTGGGACTAGCGGGGGACAATGAGCAGTTCTTC.

The CDR3 reads CASSLGGWGRSPLHF. CDR3 nucleotides: TGTGCCAGCAGTTTAGGTGGCTGGGGCCGTTCACCCCTCCACTTT. This chain uses TRBV27 with TRBJ1-6; TRBD1 might be the D (5 bases). V was cut by 2 bases and J by 9 bases, with 14 bases left in between. CDR1 is MNHEY, CDR2 SMNVEV, per germline (reference sequence). This CDR3 is built from 15 residues.